This T cell receptor beta chain was sequenced during a study of CD8+ T cells in alopecia areata. This clone came up a few times. Its antigen is as yet unknown. This CDR3 is 15 amino acids long. Looked up from germline, CDR1 is SGHKS and CDR2 is YYEKEE (reference sequence). V shed 4 bases, J shed 4 bases, and the junction held 9 bases outside the gene matches. RNA extraction was followed by reverse transcription into cDNA, which acted as the sequencing template. The repertoire was sequenced with immunoSEQ multiplex PCR; TCRdb's copy has only in-frame clones and lacks some. The table shows more than 110,000 clones, with 75% to 85% occurring only once. Specified treatment: oral pan-JAK inhibitor, 5-10 mg twice daily. General study results and limits: Lesional scalp, notably in alopecia totalis/universalis, had clonality above that of normal scalp. As there was one nonresponder, how baseline CD8+ expansion relates to response remains uncertain.

The chain uses TRBV5-5 and TRBJ1-1; 8 bases match TRBD1. This sequence was found in a human donor with alopecia areata. Material: CD8+ T cells sorted from blood, obtained at week 4, from a patient treated with tofacitinib. In DNA, the CDR3 is TGTGCCAGCAGCACCCCAGGGGGCGCGGGCACTGAAGCTTTCTTT. This encodes CASSTPGGAGTEAFF.